The 24 T cell receptor beta chains below come from one sample, sequenced in a study of blood T cell repertoires in COVID-19. Libraries were prepared by immunoSEQ multiplex PCR; TCRdb keeps only in-frame clonotypes and omits some of them. This sample has some 200,000 clones; 70% to 90% occur once, and the top ten carry approximately 8%. What was sequenced was peripheral blood. These receptors all stem from a woman aged 45-60 years with active or convalescent COVID-19.

CDR3 residues: CASSGAGQISNQPQHF. The CDR3 coding sequence is TGTGCCAGCAGCGGGGCGGGGCAGATTAGCAATCAGCCCCAGCATTTT. This chain joins TRBV7-9 and TRBJ1-5; weak D call: TRBD1 (5 bases). The germline gives CDR1 SEHNR, CDR2 FQNEAQ (reference sequence). This CDR3 spans 16 amino acids. Trimming removed 5 bases from V and 0 bases from J, with 14 bases in between.

This clone was counted many times. The V and J genes are TRBV2 and TRBJ2-1; D might be TRBD2 (6 bases). V shed 6 bases and J shed 6 bases, with 15 bases lying between them. The germline CDR1 and CDR2 sequences are SNHLY and FYNNEI. This CDR3 spans 14 amino acids. The CDR3, as DNA: TGTGCCAGCAGGCTGGGCGGGGCCCGCAATGAGCAGTTCTTC. Its translation is CASRLGGARNEQFF.

The J gene is TRBJ2-1, the V gene TRBV19; possible D gene TRBD2, 5 bases. Trimming stripped 5 bases from V and 16 bases from J, with 21 bases between. Germline V gives CDR1 LNHDA, CDR2 SQIVND (reference sequence). The CDR3 length is 13 residues. In nucleotides, the CDR3 is TGTGCCAGTAGTTCCCTCAGCGCGGACTCCTGCTTCTTC. Its translation: CASSSLSADSCFF.

This clone was seen just once. The genes are TRBV4-2 and TRBJ1-2; no firm D call. This CDR3 has 12 amino acids. V was pared by 0 bases and J by 6 bases, with 5 bases between. Per the germline V gene, CDR1 is LGHNA and CDR2 is YNFKEQ. The CDR3 DNA is TGTGCCAGCAGCCAAGATTATCATGGCTACACCTTC. As protein: CASSQDYHGYTF.

The rearrangement joins TRBV4-1 to TRBJ2-7; D possibly corresponds to TRBD2 (6 bases). V was clipped by 3 bases and J by 1 base, with 7 bases between them. CDR1 MGHRA and CDR2 YSYEKL come from the germline V gene. The CDR3 sequence is 13 residues long. The CDR3 nucleotides are TGCGCCAGCAGCCACGGGACTTCCTACGAGCAGTACTTC. It specifies CASSHGTSYEQYF.

The chain recombines TRBV27 with TRBJ1-6; D not resolved. Trimming shortened V by 4 bases and J by 6 bases, and 10 bases separated the two germline ends. This CDR3 contains 14 residues. Germline values: CDR1 MNHEY, CDR2 SMNVEV (reference sequence). The CDR3: CASSSLTGNSPLHF. The CDR3 DNA is TGTGCCAGCAGTTCCTTAACCGGTAATTCACCCCTCCACTTT.

V and J are TRBV10-3 and TRBJ2-7; 9 positions agree with TRBD1. Germline-derived CDR1 and CDR2 are ENHRY and SYGVKD. The CDR3 consists of 14 residues. Trimming took 4 bases from V and 6 from J; bases not matched to a gene: 7. The CDR3 loop reads CAISVDRGRGEQYV. As DNA, the CDR3 is TGTGCCATCAGTGTGGACAGGGGACGAGGCGAGCAGTACGTC.

V gene TRBV24-1 combines with J gene TRBJ2-5; D uncertain. This CDR3 has 12 amino acids. Germline loops: CDR1 KGHDR, CDR2 SFDVKD. V lost 7 bases to trimming and J lost 5 bases, with 10 bases between them. The CDR3 region has the DNA TGTGCCACCAGCAAAGTCGGGGAGACCCAGTACTTC. Protein sequence: CATSKVGETQYF.

There are a few counts of this clone. The chain couples TRBV4-2 to TRBJ1-1; maybe TRBD1 (5 bases). Germline-derived CDR1 and CDR2 are LGHNA and YNFKEQ. V was shortened by 4 bases and J by 4 bases, with 19 bases between the two germline ends. The CDR3 spans 16 residues. CDR3: CASSLVSGARGTEAFF. CDR3 nucleotide sequence: TGTGCCAGCAGCCTCGTCAGCGGGGCCCGAGGCACTGAAGCTTTCTTT.

The chain joins TRBV6-5 to TRBJ2-7, with TRBD1 identical over 7 bases. Trimming at V came to 0 bases and at J to 2 bases, leaving 4 bases not matched to a gene. The CDR3 is made up of 15 amino acids. In germline, CDR1 is MNHEY, CDR2 SVGAGI. CDR3 protein: CASSYSKGQTYEQYF. CDR3 in DNA: TGTGCCAGCAGTTACTCGAAGGGACAGACCTACGAGCAGTACTTC.

The chain uses TRBV11-3 and TRBJ2-1, with 10 bases matching TRBD2. Germline V lookup: CDR1 SGHNT, CDR2 YENEEA. J was trimmed by 8 bases and V by 5 bases; bases with no gene match: 6. The CDR3 contains 14 residues. This CDR3 is CASSKIGLADEQFF. For the CDR3, the DNA is TGTGCCAGCAGCAAGATTGGACTAGCGGATGAGCAGTTCTTC.

J is TRBJ1-1 and V is TRBV2, with 7 bases matching TRBD1. Germline CDR1 SNHLY, CDR2 FYNNEI. J was trimmed by 3 bases and V by 2 bases; bases with no gene match: 6. The CDR3 is made up of 15 amino acids. The DNA of the CDR3 is TGTGCCAGCAGTGAAAAGGGGGCGAGGGACACTGAAGCTTTCTTT. Residues: CASSEKGARDTEAFF.

V is TRBV7-9 and J is TRBJ1-2, with no clear D. The germline V gene has CDR1 SEHNR and CDR2 FQNEAQ (reference sequence). The CDR3 consists of 12 residues. V lost 4 bases and J 3 bases, leaving 6 bases between the germline ends. Here the CDR3 reads CASSWEDYGYTF. In DNA, the CDR3 is TGTGCCAGCAGCTGGGAGGACTATGGCTACACCTTC.

The V and J genes are TRBV5-1 and TRBJ2-2, with 9 bases identical to TRBD1. Germline V gene data show CDR1 as SGHRS and CDR2 as YFSETQ. The CDR3 has 18 residues. V lost 0 bases and J lost 7; bases outside the gene matches: 13. The CDR3: CASSLAKATGGRVGELFF. CDR3 coding DNA: TGCGCCAGCAGCTTGGCCAAGGCCACAGGGGGCCGTGTCGGGGAGCTGTTTTTT.

This sequence joins TRBV7-9 and TRBJ2-1; weak D call: TRBD2 (5 bases). Germline values: CDR1 SEHNR, CDR2 FQNEAQ (reference sequence). The CDR3 is made up of 13 amino acids. V lost 5 bases and J 9 bases, leaving 14 bases between the germline ends. CDR3 protein: CASSPRLGSEQFF. The CDR3, as DNA: TGTGCCAGCAGCCCCCGCCTAGGGAGTGAGCAGTTCTTC.

The gene calls are TRBV6-5 and TRBJ2-5; D might be TRBD2 (6 bases). The CDR3 has 16 residues. Deletions cut 0 bases from V and 5 bases from J, with 16 bases between. CDR1 and CDR2 from the germline V gene are MNHEY and SVGAGI. DNA for the CDR3: TGTGCCAGCAGTTACTCCCATGGACAAGGAGGGGAGACCCAGTACTTC. Translation gives CASSYSHGQGGETQYF.

The genes are TRBV5-5 and TRBJ1-5; 8 bases are shared with TRBD1. V lost 3 bases, J lost 3 bases, and 5 bases stayed unmatched. Germline loops: CDR1 SGHKS, CDR2 YYEKEE (reference sequence). The CDR3 sequence is 15 residues long. The CDR3 region has the DNA TGTGCCAGCAGCTCCCGACAGGGGCCCAATCAGCCCCAGCATTTT. It translates to CASSSRQGPNQPQHF. Drawing the rest from reference TRBV5-5 and TRBJ1-5, the complete variable domain is DAGVTQSPTHLIKTRGQQVTLRCSPISGHKSVSWYQQVLGQGPQFIFQYYEKEERGRGNFPDRFSARQFPNYSSELNVNALLLGDSALYLCASSSRQGPNQPQHFGDGTRLSIL.

This clone was counted only a few times. The chain combines TRBV2 with TRBJ2-2, with D perhaps TRBD2 (5 bases). CDR3 length: 16 amino acids. V lost 7 bases and J 1 base, leaving 16 bases between the germline ends. Germline lookup yields CDR1 SNHLY and CDR2 FYNNEI. The CDR3 DNA reads TGTGCCAGCATCGGCCCCTCTAGCTGGAACACCGGGGAGCTGTTTTTT. Its protein product is CASIGPSSWNTGELFF.

This chain joins TRBV18 and TRBJ1-2, with D possibly TRBD1 on 6 matching bases. Germline CDR1 KGHSH, CDR2 LQKENI. The CDR3 covers 13 residues. The V end lost 3 bases, the J end lost 6 bases, and 11 bases lay between the germline ends. CDR3 in amino acids: CASSPQGIDGYTF. The CDR3 region has the DNA TGTGCCAGCTCACCTCAGGGGATCGATGGCTACACCTTC.

The chain recombines TRBV19 with TRBJ1-3, with 7 bases matching TRBD1. The CDR3 has 16 amino acids. J gave up 0 bases and V 4 bases, and 6 bases lay outside the gene matches. The germline V gene has CDR1 LNHDA and CDR2 SQIVND (reference sequence). The CDR3 loop is CASSRRDRTSGNTIYF. DNA of the CDR3: TGTGCCAGTAGTAGGAGGGACAGAACCTCTGGAAACACCATATATTTT.

This rearrangement joins TRBV6-1 to TRBJ1-5, with D perhaps TRBD1 (5 bases). Trimming left V 1 base short and J 3 bases short, with 10 bases between. The CDR3 runs 15 residues. Per germline, CDR1 MNHNS and CDR2 SASEGT. CDR3 nucleotide sequence: TGTGCCAGCAGTGAAGGAGACAGATTCAATCAGCCCCAGCATTTT. Residues: CASSEGDRFNQPQHF.

CDR3 sequence reads: CASSESSGSIYEQYF. In DNA form, the CDR3 reads TGTGCCAGCAGTGAGTCTAGCGGGAGTATCTACGAGCAGTACTTC. V usage is TRBV6-1 and J usage is TRBJ2-7; 10 nucleotides line up with TRBD2. The CDR3 contains 15 residues. The germline CDR1 and CDR2 sequences are MNHNS and SASEGT. J lost 3 bases, V lost 3 bases, and 5 bases had no gene match.

This sequence joins TRBV10-3 and TRBJ1-1, with D possibly matching TRBD1 (5 bases). The V gene lost 2 bases and the J gene lost 8 bases, with 9 bases spanning the gap. Germline V CDR1 and CDR2: ENHRY, SYGVKD. The CDR3 consists of 12 residues. CDR3 loop: CAISETRTEAFF. CDR3 DNA sequence: TGTGCCATCAGTGAGACCCGGACAGAAGCTTTCTTT.

The chain recombines TRBV3-1 (or the pseudogene TRBV3-2) with TRBJ2-1; possible D gene TRBD1, 5 bases. CDR3 length equals 15 residues. The germline V gene has CDR1 LGHDT and CDR2 YNNKEL (reference sequence). The V gene lost 0 bases and the J gene lost 5 bases, with 11 bases spanning the gap. In nucleotides, the CDR3 is TGTGCCAGCAGCCAAGAAGGGGTAGGGCACAATGAGCAGTTCTTC. Protein: CASSQEGVGHNEQFF.